This T cell receptor (beta chain) was identified during a study of CD4 T cells in relation to SARS-CoV-2 and coronaviruses. Across the study: TCR beta CDR3s were sequenced after 10-day antigen culture of PBMCs. Shared crossreactive spike epitopes were mapped to their HLA restriction.

Germline lookup yields CDR1 MGHRA and CDR2 YSYEKL. Trimming shortened V by 0 bases and J by 7 bases, and 10 bases separated the two germline ends. The CDR3 spans 15 residues. This clone was counted between two and nine times. The antigen is unknown. Unexposed donor CD4+ T cells date from about 2010-2019, before the COVID-19 pandemic. After approximately ten days of culture, CD4+ T cells were isolated. Cultures held under 2.5 million PBMCs per well with around 10 IU/ml IL-2. On days 3 and 7, cultures got half fresh IL-2 medium. The repertoire was sequenced with immunoSEQ multiplex PCR; TCRdb's copy has only in-frame clones and lacks some. The sample yields more than 15,000 clones, roughly 80% seen once.

Material: CD4+ T cells from PBMCs, cultured in vitro. J is TRBJ1-6 and V is TRBV4-1; D is undetermined. The source of this sequence is a human donor in good health. CDR3 sequence (DNA): TGCGCCAGCAGCCAAGAGTCCCGAGAAAATTCACCCCTCCACTTT. Translating gives CASSQESRENSPLHF.